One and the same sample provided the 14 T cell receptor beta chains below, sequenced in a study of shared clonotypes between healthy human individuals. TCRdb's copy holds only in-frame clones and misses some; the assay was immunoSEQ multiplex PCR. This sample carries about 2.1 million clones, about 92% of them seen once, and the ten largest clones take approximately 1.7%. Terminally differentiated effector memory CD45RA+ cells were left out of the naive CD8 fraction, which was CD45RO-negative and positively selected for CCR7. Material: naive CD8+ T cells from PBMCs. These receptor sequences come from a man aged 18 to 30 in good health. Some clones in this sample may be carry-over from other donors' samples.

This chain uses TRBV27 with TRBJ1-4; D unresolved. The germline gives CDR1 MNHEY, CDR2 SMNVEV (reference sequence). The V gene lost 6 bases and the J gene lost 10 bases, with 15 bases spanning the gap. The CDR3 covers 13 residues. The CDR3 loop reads CASSDPLSGKLFF. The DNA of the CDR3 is TGTGCCAGCAGCGACCCACTCAGTGGAAAACTGTTTTTT. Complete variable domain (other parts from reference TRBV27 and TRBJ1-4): EAQVTQNPRYLITVTGKKLTVTCSQNMNHEYMSWYRQDPGLGLRQIYYSMNVEVTDKGDVPEGYKVSRKEKRNFPLILESPSPNQTSLYFCASSDPLSGKLFFGSGTQLSVL.

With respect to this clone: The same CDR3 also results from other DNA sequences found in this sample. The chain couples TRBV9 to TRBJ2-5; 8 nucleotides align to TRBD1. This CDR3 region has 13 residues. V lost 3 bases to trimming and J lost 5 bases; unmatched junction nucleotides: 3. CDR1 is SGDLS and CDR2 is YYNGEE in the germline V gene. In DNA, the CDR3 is TGTGCCAGCAGCGACAGGGGGGAGGAGACCCAGTACTTC. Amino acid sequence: CASSDRGEETQYF.

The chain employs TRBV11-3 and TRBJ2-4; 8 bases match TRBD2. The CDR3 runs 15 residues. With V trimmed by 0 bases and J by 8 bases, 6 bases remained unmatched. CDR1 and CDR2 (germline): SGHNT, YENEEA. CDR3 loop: CASSLDGGAQDIQYF. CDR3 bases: TGTGCCAGCAGCTTAGACGGGGGGGCGCAGGACATTCAGTACTTC.

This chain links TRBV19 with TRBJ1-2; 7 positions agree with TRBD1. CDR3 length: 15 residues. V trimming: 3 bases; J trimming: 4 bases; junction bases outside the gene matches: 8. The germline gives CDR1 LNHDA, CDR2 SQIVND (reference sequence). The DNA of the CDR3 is TGTGCCAGTAGTATCACAGGGGCACTGAGCTATGGCTACACCTTC. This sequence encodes CASSITGALSYGYTF.

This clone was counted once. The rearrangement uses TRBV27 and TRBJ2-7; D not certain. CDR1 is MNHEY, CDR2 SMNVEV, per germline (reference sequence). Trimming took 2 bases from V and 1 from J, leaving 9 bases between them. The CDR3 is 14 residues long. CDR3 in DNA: TGTGCCAGCAGTTTAGGGCTGACGTCCTACGAGCAGTACTTC. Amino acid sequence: CASSLGLTSYEQYF.

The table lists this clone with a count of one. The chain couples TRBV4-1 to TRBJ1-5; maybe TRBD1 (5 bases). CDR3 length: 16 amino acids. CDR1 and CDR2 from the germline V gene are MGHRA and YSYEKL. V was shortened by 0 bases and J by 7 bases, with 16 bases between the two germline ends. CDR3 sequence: CASSQDSGTVGQPQHF. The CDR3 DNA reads TGCGCCAGCAGCCAAGATTCGGGGACTGTGGGACAGCCCCAGCATTTT.

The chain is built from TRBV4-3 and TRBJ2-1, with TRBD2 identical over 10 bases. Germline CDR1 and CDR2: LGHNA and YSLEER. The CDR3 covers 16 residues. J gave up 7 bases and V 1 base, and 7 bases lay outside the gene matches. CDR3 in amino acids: CASSQGSGRKVNEQFF. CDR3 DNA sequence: TGCGCCAGCAGCCAAGGTAGCGGGAGGAAAGTGAATGAGCAGTTCTTC.

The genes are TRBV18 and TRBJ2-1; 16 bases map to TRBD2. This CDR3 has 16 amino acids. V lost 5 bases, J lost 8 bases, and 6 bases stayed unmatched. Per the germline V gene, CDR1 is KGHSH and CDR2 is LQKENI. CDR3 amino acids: CASSSGTSGRAHEQFF. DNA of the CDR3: TGTGCCAGCTCATCGGGGACTAGCGGGAGGGCCCATGAGCAGTTCTTC.

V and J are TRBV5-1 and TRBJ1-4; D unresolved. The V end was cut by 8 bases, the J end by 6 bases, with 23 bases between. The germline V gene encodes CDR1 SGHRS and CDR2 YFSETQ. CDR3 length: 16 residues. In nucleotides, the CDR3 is TGCGCCAGAGTTGACATTCATGGGGTGTTTCATGAAAAACTGTTTTTT. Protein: CARVDIHGVFHEKLFF.

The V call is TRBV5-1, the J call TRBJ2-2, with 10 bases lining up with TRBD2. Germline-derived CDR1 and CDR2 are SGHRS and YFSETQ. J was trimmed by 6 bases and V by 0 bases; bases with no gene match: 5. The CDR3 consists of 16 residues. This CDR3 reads CASSLAATSGSGELFF. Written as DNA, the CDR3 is TGCGCCAGCAGCTTGGCCGCGACTAGCGGGTCCGGGGAGCTGTTTTTT.

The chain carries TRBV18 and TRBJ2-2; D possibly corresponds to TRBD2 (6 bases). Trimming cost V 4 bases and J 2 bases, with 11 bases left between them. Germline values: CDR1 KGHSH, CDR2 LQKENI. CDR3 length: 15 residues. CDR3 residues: CASSLETSNTGELFF. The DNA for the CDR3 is TGTGCCAGCTCACTCGAGACTAGTAACACCGGGGAGCTGTTTTTT.

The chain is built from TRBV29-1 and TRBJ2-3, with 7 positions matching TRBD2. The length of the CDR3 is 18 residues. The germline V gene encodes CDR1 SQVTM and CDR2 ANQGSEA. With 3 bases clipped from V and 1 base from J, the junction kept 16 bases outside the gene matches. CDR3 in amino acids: CSVEGLAEPPSGTDTQYF. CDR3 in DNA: TGCAGCGTTGAGGGTCTAGCGGAACCCCCTTCGGGCACAGATACGCAGTATTTT.

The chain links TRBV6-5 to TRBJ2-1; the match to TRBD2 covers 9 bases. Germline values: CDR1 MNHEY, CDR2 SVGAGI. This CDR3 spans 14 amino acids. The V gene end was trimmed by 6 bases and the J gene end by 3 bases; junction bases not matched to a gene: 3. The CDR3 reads CASRARGGYNEQFF. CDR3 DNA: TGTGCCAGCAGGGCGCGGGGGGGCTACAATGAGCAGTTCTTC.

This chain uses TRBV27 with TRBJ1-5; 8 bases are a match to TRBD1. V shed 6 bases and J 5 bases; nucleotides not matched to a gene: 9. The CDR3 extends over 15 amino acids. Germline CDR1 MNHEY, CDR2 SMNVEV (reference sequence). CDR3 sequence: CASRTGTGPDQPQHF. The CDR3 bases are TGTGCCAGCAGGACTGGGACAGGACCCGATCAGCCCCAGCATTTT.